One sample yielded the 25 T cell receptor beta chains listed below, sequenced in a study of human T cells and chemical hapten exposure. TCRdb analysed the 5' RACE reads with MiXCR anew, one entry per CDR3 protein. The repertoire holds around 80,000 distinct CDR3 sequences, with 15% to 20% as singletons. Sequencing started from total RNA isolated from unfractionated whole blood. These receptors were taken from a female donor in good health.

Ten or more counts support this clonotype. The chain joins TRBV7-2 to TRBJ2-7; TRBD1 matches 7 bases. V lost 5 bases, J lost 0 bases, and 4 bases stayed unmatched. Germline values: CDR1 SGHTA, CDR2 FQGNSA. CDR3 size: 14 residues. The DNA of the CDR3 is TGTGCCAGCAGCCCCGGGACAGTCTCCTACGAGCAGTACTTC. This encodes CASSPGTVSYEQYF.

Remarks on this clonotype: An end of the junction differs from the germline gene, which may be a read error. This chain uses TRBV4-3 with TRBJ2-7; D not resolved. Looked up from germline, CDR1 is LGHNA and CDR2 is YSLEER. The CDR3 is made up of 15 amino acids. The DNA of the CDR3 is TGCGACAGCAGCCAAGAATTTGGGCAGTTCTACGAGCAGTACTTC. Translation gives CDSSQEFGQFYEQYF.

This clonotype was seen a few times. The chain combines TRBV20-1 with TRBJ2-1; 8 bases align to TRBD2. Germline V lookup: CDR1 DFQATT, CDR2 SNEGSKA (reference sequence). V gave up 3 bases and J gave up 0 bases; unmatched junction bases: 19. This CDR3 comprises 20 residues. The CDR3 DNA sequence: TGCAGTGCTAGGGGGGATAGGACTAGCCGTCAATACTTCTCCTACAATGAGCAGTTCTTC. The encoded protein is CSARGDRTSRQYFSYNEQFF.

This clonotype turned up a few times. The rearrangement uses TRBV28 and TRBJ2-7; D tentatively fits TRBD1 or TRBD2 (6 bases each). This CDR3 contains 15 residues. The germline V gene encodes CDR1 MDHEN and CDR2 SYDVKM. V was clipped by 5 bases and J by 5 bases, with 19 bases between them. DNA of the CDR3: TGTGCCAGCAGTCCTCATGGGGGGCTTGTTGACGAGCAGTACTTC. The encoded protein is CASSPHGGLVDEQYF.

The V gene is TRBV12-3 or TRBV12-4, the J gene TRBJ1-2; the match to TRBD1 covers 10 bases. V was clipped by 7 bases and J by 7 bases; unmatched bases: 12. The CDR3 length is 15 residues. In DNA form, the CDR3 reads TGTGCCAGCACCTTCGGCTGGGACAGGGGAGGTGGCTACACCTTC. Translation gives CASTFGWDRGGGYTF.

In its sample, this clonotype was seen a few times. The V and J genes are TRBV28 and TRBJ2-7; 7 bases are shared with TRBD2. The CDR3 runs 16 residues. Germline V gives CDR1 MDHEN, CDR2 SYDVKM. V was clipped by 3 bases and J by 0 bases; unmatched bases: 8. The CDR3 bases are TGTGCCAGCAGTTTCTCCCGACCGGGAGGCTCCTACGAGCAGTACTTC. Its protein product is CASSFSRPGGSYEQYF. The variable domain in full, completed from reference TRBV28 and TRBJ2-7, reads DVKVTQSSRYLVKRTGEKVFLECVQDMDHENMFWYRQDPGLGLRLIYFSYDVKMKEKGDIPEGYSVSREKKERFSLILESASTNQTSMYLCASSFSRPGGSYEQYFGPGTRLTVT.

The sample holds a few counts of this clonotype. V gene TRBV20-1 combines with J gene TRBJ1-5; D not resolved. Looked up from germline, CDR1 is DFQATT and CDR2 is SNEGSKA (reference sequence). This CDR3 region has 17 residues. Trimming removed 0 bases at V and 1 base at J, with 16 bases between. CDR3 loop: CSAREGSGGGSNQPQHF. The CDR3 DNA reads TGCAGTGCTAGAGAAGGAAGTGGAGGAGGAAGCAATCAGCCCCAGCATTTT.

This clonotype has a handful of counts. In DNA, the CDR3 is TGCGCCAGCACCCAAACAGAGTTAGGGGCCAACGTCCTGACTTTC. Its translation is CASTQTELGANVLTF. The rearrangement links TRBV5-1 to TRBJ2-6; D remains ambiguous. The CDR3 contains 15 residues. Germline V gene sequence: CDR1 SGHRS, CDR2 YFSETQ. Trimming cost V 6 bases and J 4 bases, with 14 bases left between them. The variable domain in full, with the rest retrieved from reference TRBV5-1 and TRBJ2-6, is KAGVTQTPRYLIKTRGQQVTLSCSPISGHRSVSWYQQTPGQGLQFLFEYFSETQRNKGNFPGRFSGRQFSNSRSEMNVSTLELGDSALYLCASTQTELGANVLTFGAGSRLTVL.

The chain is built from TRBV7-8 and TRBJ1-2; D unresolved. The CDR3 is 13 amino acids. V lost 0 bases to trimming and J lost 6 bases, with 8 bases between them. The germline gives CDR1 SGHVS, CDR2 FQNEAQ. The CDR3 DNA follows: TGTGCCAGCAGCTTAGCGCTGACGGATGGCTACACCTTC. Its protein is CASSLALTDGYTF.

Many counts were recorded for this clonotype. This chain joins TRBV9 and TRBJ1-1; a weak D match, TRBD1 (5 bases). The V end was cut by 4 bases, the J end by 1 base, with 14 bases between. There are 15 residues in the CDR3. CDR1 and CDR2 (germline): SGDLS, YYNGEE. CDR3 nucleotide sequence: TGTGCCAGCAGCCCCGTGAGGGGCCCGAACACTGAAGCTTTCTTT. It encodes CASSPVRGPNTEAFF.

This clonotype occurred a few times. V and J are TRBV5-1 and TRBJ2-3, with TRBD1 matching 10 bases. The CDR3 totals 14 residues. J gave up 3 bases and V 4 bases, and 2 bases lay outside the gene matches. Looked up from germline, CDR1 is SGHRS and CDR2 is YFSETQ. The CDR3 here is CASSRGQGTDTQYF. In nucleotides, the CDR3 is TGCGCCAGCAGCCGGGGACAGGGGACAGATACGCAGTATTTT.

In nucleotides, the CDR3 is TGTGCCAGCAGCTTTTCCTACAATGAGCAGTTCTTC. Its protein is CASSFSYNEQFF. The chain links TRBV3-1 to TRBJ2-1; no clear D gene. V was trimmed by 5 bases and J by 1 base, leaving 3 bases between them. This CDR3 spans 12 amino acids. Germline lookup yields CDR1 LGHDT and CDR2 YNNKEL (reference sequence).

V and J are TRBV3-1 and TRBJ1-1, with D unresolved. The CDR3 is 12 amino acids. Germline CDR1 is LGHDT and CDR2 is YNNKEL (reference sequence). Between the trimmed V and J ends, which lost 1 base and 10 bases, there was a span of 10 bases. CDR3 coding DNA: TGTGCCAGCAGCCAAGGGGCCTGGGGAGCTTTCTTT. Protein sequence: CASSQGAWGAFF.

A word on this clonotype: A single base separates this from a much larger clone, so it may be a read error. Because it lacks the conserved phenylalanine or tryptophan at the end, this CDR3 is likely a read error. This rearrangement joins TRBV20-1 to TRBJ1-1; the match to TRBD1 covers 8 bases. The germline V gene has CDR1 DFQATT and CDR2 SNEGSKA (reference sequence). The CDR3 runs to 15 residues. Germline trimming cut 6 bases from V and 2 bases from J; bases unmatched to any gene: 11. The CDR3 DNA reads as TGCAGTGCGAGGACACATGGGACAGGCAACACTGAAGCTTTCTCT. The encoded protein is CSARTHGTGNTEAFS.

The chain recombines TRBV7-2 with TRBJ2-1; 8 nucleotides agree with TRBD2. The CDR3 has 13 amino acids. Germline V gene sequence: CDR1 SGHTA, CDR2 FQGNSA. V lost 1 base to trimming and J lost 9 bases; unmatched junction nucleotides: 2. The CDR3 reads CASSLGAGVEQFF. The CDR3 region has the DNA TGTGCCAGCAGCTTAGGAGCGGGAGTTGAGCAGTTCTTC.

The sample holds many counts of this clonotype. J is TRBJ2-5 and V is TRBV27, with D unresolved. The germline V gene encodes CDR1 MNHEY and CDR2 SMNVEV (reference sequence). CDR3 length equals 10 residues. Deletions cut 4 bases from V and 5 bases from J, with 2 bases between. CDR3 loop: CASSSETQYF. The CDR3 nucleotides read TGTGCCAGCAGTTCGGAGACCCAGTACTTC.

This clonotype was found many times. CDR3 region: CASSSRSGTRNLGEQFF. CDR3 DNA: TGTGCCAGCAGTTCAAGATCCGGGACTAGAAACCTGGGGGAGCAGTTCTTC. V and J are TRBV28 and TRBJ2-1, with 8 bases fitting TRBD2. Germline V gene data show CDR1 as MDHEN and CDR2 as SYDVKM. CDR3 length equals 17 residues. Trimming removed 4 bases from V and 10 bases from J; junction bases left unmatched: 18. Supplemented by reference TRBV28 and TRBJ2-1, the full variable domain reads DVKVTQSSRYLVKRTGEKVFLECVQDMDHENMFWYRQDPGLGLRLIYFSYDVKMKEKGDIPEGYSVSREKKERFSLILESASTNQTSMYLCASSSRSGTRNLGEQFFGPGTRLTVL.

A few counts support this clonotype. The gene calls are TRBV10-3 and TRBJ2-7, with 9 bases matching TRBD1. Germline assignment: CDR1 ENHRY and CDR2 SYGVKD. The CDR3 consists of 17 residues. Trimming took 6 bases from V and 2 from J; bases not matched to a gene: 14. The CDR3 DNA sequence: TGTGCCATCAGCGAAAAAACCGGGACAGGGACCCCCTACGAGCAGTACTTC. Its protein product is CAISEKTGTGTPYEQYF.

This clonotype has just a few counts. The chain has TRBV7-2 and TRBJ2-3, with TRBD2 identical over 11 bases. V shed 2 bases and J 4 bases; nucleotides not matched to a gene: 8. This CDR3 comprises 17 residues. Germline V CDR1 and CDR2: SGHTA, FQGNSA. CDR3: CASSLSSGGLGADTQYF. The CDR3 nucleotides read TGTGCCAGCAGCTTATCTAGCGGGGGGCTCGGCGCAGATACGCAGTATTTT.

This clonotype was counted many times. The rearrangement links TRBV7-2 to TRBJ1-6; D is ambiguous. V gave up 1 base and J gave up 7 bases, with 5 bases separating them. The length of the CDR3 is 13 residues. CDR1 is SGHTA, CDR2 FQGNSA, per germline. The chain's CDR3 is CASSLGVNSPLHF. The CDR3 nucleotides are TGTGCCAGCAGCTTAGGGGTAAATTCACCCCTCCACTTT.

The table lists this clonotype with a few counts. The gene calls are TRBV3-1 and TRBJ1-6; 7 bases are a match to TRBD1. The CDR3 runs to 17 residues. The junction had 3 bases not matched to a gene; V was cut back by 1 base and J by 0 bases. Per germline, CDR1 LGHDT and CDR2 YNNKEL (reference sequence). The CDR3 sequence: CASSQARQGSYNSPLHF. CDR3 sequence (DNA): TGTGCCAGCAGCCAAGCAAGACAGGGCTCCTATAATTCACCCCTCCACTTT.

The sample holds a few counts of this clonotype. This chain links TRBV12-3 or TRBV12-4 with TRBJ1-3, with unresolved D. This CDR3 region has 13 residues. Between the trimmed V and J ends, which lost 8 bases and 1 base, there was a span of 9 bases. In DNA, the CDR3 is TGTGCCAGCGCGGTACAGTCTGGAAACACCATATATTTT. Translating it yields CASAVQSGNTIYF.

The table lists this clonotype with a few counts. For the CDR3, the DNA is TGCAGTGCCCCCCCCGCCAGCGATGGTACAGATACGCAGTATTTT. Protein sequence: CSAPPASDGTDTQYF. V gene TRBV20-1 combines with J gene TRBJ2-3; D gene uncertain. Between the trimmed V and J ends, which lost 6 bases and 3 bases, there was a span of 19 bases. The CDR3 has 15 residues. Looked up from germline, CDR1 is DFQATT and CDR2 is SNEGSKA (reference sequence).

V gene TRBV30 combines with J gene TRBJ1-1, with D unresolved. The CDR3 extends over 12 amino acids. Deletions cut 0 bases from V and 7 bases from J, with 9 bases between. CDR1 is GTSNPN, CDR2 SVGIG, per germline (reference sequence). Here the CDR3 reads CAWSVRTYEAFF. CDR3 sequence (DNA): TGTGCCTGGAGTGTACGGACCTATGAAGCTTTCTTT.

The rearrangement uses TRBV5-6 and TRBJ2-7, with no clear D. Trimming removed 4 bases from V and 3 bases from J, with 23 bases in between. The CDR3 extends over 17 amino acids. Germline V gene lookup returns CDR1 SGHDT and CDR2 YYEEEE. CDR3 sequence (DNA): TGTGCCAGCAGCCGCCGCCCGGCGGCGGCTGGAAACTACGAGCAGTACTTC. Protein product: CASSRRPAAAGNYEQYF.